The sequence of this T cell receptor (beta chain) was determined in a study of cytomegalovirus exposure and HLA in healthy donors. Study information: Per a later analysis, the roughly 640 first-cohort and 110 or so validation repertoires shared one platform.

This clone appeared once. Its antigen is unknown. Using immunoSEQ multiplex PCR, the repertoire was profiled, and TCRdb retains in-frame clones only, with some absent. The data show around 70,000 clones, with about 94% seen just once and about 1.6% held by the top ten. CDR1 is MDHEN, CDR2 SYDVKM, per germline. V was cut by 5 bases and J by 0 bases, with 17 bases left in between. The CDR3 is made up of 17 amino acids. Study-wide results and limits: The listing of 150 or so TCR beta chains classed them as cytomegalovirus-associated. It was reported that the classifier diagnosed cytomegalovirus status with high specificity and sensitivity in both the original and validation cohorts.

The study drew the donors from its approximately 130-subject validation cohort, separate from the roughly 710-subject first cohort. The clonotype originates from a man between 18 and 35 years old in good health and CMV-seropositive. The material sequenced was PBMCs. The chain has TRBV28 and TRBJ1-3, with a possible D match to TRBD1 (6 bases). CDR3 DNA sequence: TGTGCCAGCAGTCCTGATGCAGGGGTTACCTCTGGAAACACCATATATTTT. Amino acids: CASSPDAGVTSGNTIYF. The full variable domain, its missing parts supplied by reference TRBV28 and TRBJ1-3, is DVKVTQSSRYLVKRTGEKVFLECVQDMDHENMFWYRQDPGLGLRLIYFSYDVKMKEKGDIPEGYSVSREKKERFSLILESASTNQTSMYLCASSPDAGVTSGNTIYFGEGSWLTVV.